These 4 T cell receptor beta chains came from one sample sequenced in a study of response to subunit inactivated influenza vaccine. TCRdb re-derived calls from the RT-PCR reads in MiXCR, one entry per CDR3 protein. The sample lists some 300,000 distinct CDR3 sequences, over 20% seen once, with around a tenth in the top ten. The sequenced sample was PBMCs from blood, obtained approximately 20 months after vaccination. These receptors all stem from a man between 50 and 69 years old who received an inactivated influenza vaccine.

The table lists this clonotype with a few counts. The rearrangement uses TRBV29-1 and TRBJ2-5; D call uncertain. The V and J ends lost 8 bases and 3 bases respectively, with 10 bases between them. The CDR3 runs to 11 residues. Per germline, CDR1 SQVTM and CDR2 ANQGSEA. In DNA form, the CDR3 reads TGCAGCTACCGCGCGGAAGAGACCCAGTACTTC. This gives the protein CSYRAEETQYF.

With regard to this clonotype: At one end, the junction sequence differs from germline, possibly due to a read error. J is TRBJ1-6 and V is TRBV5-6; D call uncertain. Germline CDR1 SGHDT, CDR2 YYEEEE. This CDR3 has 13 residues. The CDR3 loop reads CASSLAYSSPLHF. The CDR3 bases are TGTGCCAGCAGCTTGGCATATAGTTCACCCCTCCACTTT. The variable domain in full, with the rest retrieved from reference TRBV5-6 and TRBJ1-6, is DAGVTQSPTHLIKTRGQQVTLRCSPKSGHDTVSWYQQALGQGPQFIFQYYEEEERQRGNFPDRFSGHQFPNYSSELNVNALLLGDSALYLCASSLAYSSPLHFGNGTRLTVT.

This clonotype was seen a few times. This chain connects TRBV30 to TRBJ2-7; no clear D. Germline V gene data show CDR1 as GTSNPN and CDR2 as SVGIG (reference sequence). V lost 4 bases and J lost 3, with 19 bases in between. The CDR3 length is 15 residues. CDR3 bases: TGTGCCTGGACCGCCGGTTATGCAGGCGACTACGAGCAGTACTTC. It encodes CAWTAGYAGDYEQYF.

The chain couples TRBV4-3 to TRBJ2-3; TRBD2 matches 10 bases. V was pared by 4 bases and J by 6 bases, with 10 bases of the junction left unmatched. Germline lookup yields CDR1 LGHNA and CDR2 YSLEER. The CDR3 is made up of 16 amino acids. CDR3 nucleotides: TGCGCCAGCAGCCCGGGGGCTGGGACTAGCGTGGATACGCAGTATTTT. As protein: CASSPGAGTSVDTQYF.